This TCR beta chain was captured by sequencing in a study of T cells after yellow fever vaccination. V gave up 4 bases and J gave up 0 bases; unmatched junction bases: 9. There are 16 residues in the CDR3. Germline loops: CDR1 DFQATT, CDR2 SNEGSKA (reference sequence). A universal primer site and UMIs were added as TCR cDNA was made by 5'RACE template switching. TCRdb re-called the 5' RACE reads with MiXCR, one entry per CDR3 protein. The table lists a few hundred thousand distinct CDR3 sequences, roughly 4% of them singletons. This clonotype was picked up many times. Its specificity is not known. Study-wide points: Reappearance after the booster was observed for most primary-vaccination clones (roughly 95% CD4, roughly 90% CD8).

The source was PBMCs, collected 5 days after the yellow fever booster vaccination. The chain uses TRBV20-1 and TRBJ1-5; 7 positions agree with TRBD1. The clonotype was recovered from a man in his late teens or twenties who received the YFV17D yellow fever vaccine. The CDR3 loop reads CSAIATGSDSNQPQHF. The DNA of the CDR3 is TGCAGTGCTATAGCGACAGGGTCGGATAGCAATCAGCCCCAGCATTTT.